The table lists the clone carrying this T cell receptor beta chain with a few counts. The source of the sample is a study of blood T cell repertoires in COVID-19. The overall study: Some COVID-19 samples were acute and others convalescent; all came from the United States, Italy and Spain. PBMCs, B-cell-depleted T cells, or T cells provided the cDNA or gDNA that made up the material.

Original analysis: Researchers report that nucleated cell counts were estimated from reference gene primer amplification. TCRdb's table, derived via immunoSEQ multiplex PCR, lists solely in-frame clones and lacks some. V, J and clone size were drawn from that table, and D and trimming were deduced from the DNA. There are approximately 120,000 clones in the sample; over 75% occur only once, and 25% to 30% lies in the top ten. The germline V gene encodes CDR1 SNHLY and CDR2 FYNNEI. Trimming pared 6 bases from V and 1 base from J, leaving 14 bases between. The CDR3 is made up of 15 amino acids. The rearrangement links TRBV2 to TRBJ2-3; maybe TRBD2 (5 bases). Sequenced input: peripheral blood. This clonotype was sampled from a woman older than 75 with acute or convalescent COVID-19. The CDR3: CASSAGPPGTDTQYF. The CDR3 DNA sequence: TGTGCCAGCAGCGCGGGTCCGCCGGGCACAGATACGCAGTATTTT.